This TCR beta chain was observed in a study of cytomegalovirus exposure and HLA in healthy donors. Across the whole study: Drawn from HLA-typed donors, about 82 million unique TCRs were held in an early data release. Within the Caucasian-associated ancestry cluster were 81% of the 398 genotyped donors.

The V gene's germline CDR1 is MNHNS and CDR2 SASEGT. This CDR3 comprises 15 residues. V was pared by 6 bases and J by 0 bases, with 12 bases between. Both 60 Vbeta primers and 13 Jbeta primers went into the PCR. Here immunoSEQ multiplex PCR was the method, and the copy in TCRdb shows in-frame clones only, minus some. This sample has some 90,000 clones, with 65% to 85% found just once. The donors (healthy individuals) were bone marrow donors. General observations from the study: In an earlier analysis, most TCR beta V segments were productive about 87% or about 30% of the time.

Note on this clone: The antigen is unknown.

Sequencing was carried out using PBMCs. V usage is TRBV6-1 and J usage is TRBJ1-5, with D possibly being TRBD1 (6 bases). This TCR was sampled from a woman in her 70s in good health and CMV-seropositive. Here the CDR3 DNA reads TGTGCCAGCAGCTCCGACAGGCATAGCAATCAGCCCCAGCATTTT. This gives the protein CASSSDRHSNQPQHF.